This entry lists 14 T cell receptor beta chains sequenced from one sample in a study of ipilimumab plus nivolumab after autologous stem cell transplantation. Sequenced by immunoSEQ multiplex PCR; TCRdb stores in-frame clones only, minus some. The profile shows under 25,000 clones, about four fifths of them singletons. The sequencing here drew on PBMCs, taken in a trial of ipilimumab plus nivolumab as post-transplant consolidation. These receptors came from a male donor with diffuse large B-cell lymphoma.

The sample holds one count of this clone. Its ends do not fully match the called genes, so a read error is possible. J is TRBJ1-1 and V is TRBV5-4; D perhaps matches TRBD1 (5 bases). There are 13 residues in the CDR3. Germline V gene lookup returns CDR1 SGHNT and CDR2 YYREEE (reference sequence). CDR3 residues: CASSQDRYTEAFF. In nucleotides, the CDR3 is TGCGCCAGCAGCCAAGACAGATACACTGAAGCTTTCTTT.

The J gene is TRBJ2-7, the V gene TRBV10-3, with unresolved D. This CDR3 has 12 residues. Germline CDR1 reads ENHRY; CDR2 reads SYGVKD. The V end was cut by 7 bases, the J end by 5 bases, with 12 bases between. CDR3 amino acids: CAITPGGDEQYF. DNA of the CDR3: TGTGCCATCACCCCAGGCGGAGACGAGCAGTACTTC.

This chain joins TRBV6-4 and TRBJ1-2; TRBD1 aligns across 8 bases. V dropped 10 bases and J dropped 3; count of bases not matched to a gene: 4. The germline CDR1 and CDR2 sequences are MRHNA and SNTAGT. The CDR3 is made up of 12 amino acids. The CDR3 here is CAISGGYYGYTF. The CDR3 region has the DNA TGTGCCATCTCAGGGGGCTACTATGGCTACACCTTC.

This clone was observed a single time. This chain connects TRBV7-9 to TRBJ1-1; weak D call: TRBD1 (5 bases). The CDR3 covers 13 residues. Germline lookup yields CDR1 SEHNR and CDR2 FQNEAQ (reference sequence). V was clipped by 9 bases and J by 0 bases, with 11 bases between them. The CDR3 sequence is CASQRGMNTEAFF. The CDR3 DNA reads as TGTGCCAGTCAGCGGGGGATGAACACTGAAGCTTTCTTT.

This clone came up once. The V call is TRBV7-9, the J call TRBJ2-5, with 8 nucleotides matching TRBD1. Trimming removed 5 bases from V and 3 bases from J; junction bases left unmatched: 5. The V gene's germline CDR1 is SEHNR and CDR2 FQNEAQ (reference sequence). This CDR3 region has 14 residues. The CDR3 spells CASSPQTGEETQYF. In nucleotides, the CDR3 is TGTGCCAGCAGCCCGCAGACAGGGGAAGAGACCCAGTACTTC.

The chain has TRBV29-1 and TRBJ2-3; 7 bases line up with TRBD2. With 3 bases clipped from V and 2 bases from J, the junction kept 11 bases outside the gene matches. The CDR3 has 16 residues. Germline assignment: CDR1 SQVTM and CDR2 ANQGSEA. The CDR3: CSVDEGAGKLTDTQYF. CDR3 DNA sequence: TGCAGCGTTGATGAGGGAGCGGGGAAACTCACAGATACGCAGTATTTT.

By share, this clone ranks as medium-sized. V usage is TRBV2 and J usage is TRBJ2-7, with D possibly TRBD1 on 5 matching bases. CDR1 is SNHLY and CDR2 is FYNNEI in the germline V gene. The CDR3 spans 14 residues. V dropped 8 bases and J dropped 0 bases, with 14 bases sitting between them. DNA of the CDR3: TGTGCCAGCGTGTCTGACAGCTACTCCTACGAGCAGTACTTC. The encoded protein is CASVSDSYSYEQYF.

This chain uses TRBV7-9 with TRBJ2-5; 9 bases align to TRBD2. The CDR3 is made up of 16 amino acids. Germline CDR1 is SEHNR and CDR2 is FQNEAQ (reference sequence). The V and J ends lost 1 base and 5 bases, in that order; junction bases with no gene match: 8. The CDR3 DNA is TGTGCCAGCAGCTTAGTTCGCGGGGGGGTTGCGGAGACCCAGTACTTC. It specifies CASSLVRGGVAETQYF.

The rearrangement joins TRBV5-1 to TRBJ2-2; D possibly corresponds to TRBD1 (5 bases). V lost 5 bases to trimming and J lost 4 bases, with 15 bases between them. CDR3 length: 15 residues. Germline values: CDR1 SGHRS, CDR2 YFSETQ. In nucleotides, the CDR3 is TGCGCCAGCAGGATTGGGCAGGGAATCACCGGGGAGCTGTTTTTT. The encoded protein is CASRIGQGITGELFF.

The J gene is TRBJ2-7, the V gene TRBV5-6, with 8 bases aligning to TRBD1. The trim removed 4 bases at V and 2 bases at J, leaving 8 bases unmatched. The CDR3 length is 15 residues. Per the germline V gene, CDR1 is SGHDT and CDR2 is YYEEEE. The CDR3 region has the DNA TGTGCCAGCAGCCTCCGGGACAGGACCACCTACGAGCAGTACTTC. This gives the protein CASSLRDRTTYEQYF.

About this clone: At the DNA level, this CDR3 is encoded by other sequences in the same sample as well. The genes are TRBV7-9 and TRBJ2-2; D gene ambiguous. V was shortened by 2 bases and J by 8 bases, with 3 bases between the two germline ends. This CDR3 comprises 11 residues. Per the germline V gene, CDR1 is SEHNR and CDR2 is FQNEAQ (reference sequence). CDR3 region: CASSLSGELFF. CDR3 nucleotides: TGTGCCAGCAGCTTAAGTGGGGAGCTGTTTTTT.

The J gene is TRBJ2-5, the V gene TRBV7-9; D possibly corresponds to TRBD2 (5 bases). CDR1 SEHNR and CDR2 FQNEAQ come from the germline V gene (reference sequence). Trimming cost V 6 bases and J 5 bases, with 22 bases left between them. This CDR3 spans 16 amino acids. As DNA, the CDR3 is TGTGCCAGCAGTAACCCTCCAGGCCGGGGTGAGGAGACCCAGTACTTC. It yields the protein CASSNPPGRGEETQYF.

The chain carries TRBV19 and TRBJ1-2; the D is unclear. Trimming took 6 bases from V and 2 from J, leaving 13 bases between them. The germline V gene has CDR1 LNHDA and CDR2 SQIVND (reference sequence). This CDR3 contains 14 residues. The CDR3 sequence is CASRASGLNYGYTF. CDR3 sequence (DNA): TGTGCCAGTAGGGCCTCAGGACTGAACTATGGCTACACCTTC.

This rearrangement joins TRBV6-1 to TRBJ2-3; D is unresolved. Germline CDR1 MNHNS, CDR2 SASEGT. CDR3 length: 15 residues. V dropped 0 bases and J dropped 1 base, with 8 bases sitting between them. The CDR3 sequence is CASSEARSRTDTQYF. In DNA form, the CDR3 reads TGTGCCAGCAGTGAAGCGCGTTCACGCACAGATACGCAGTATTTT.